This entry concerns a single T cell receptor (beta chain). Its antigen remains unknown. This sample is part of a study of monozygotic twins with inflammatory bowel disease. Whole-study findings and limits: Twins with IBD were found to have lower TCRbeta diversity (inverse Simpson) than healthy co-twins. Twins with IBD had fewer clonotypes in common with others than healthy twins, particularly during disease activity.

TCR libraries each used about 3.5 ug of total RNA. After re-calling the 5' RACE reads, TCRdb lists one entry per CDR3 protein, DNA absent. In total, the table holds roughly 200,000 distinct CDR3 sequences. The CDR3 covers 15 residues. From germline, CDR1 is MNHNS and CDR2 SASEGT. The TCR sequence derives from a human donor with ulcerative colitis or Crohn's disease, or a healthy co-twin of an affected twin (not recorded which). Specimen: blood. The chain uses TRBV6-1 and TRBJ2-6. The chain's CDR3 is CASSAIPSGANVLTF.